The clone carrying this T cell receptor (beta chain) was counted a single time. Its antigen is unknown. This entry comes from a study of T cell responses to AZD1222 COVID-19 vaccine. General observations from the study: Only six people who got AZD1222 tested seropositive at baseline. The donors showed a predominance of white British ancestry and of females, with possible underestimation of clonal diversity.

TCRdb's copy holds only in-frame clones and misses some; the assay was immunoSEQ multiplex PCR. The table records about 97,000 clones, roughly 90% of them present only once. This clonotype was sampled from an adult in good health. The material was peripheral blood, obtained on day 0 of AZD1222 vaccination.

This CDR3 is CASSPPPPREQYF. In DNA form, the CDR3 reads TGTGCCAGCTCACCGCCTCCCCCGCGCGAGCAGTACTTC. The V gene is TRBV18, the J gene TRBJ2-7; D is ambiguous. Trimming cost V 3 bases and J 6 bases, with 12 bases left between them. The CDR3 totals 13 residues. Germline V lookup: CDR1 KGHSH, CDR2 LQKENI.